Given below is one T cell receptor beta chain in context. The antigen is undetermined. The CDR3 length is 13 residues. V shed 4 bases, J shed 4 bases, and the junction held 1 base outside the gene matches. Germline CDR1 and CDR2: SQVTM and ANQGSEA. TCRdb used MiXCR to reprocess the RT-PCR reads, holding one entry per CDR3 protein. The data show about 300,000 distinct CDR3 sequences, approximately 23% seen once. This entry is derived from a study of response to subunit inactivated influenza vaccine. Findings and limits, study-wide: The authors suggested that every seasonal influenza vaccination recruits few new T cells.

V usage is TRBV29-1 and J usage is TRBJ2-1; TRBD2 matches 10 bases. The material was PBMCs from blood, obtained 21 months after vaccination. This TCR was sampled from a man between 50 and 75 years old who received an inactivated influenza vaccine. CDR3 in amino acids: CSVGTSGYNEQFF. In nucleotides, the CDR3 is TGCAGCGTTGGGACTAGCGGATACAATGAGCAGTTCTTC.